The rows below give T cell receptor beta chains drawn from one sample of a study of CD8+ T cells in alopecia areata. Only in-frame clones appear in the TCRdb table, and some are missing; sequencing was by immunoSEQ multiplex PCR. Of about 180,000 clones in the sample, approximately 62% were seen once. This specimen consisted of CD4+ T cells sorted from blood, obtained at week 0. These receptors were collected from a human donor with alopecia areata. Each CDR3 is given with its conserved first and last residue. The D gene is left open where the match is weak. Clone size is given for some rows only: seen once, a few or many times, or a class if the clone is expanded.

j_gene,d_gene,abundance,v_gene,CDR3aa,CDR3nt
TRBJ2-2,.,many,TRBV19,CASSTQGSGELFF,TGTGCCAGTAGTACGCAGGGGTCCGGGGAGCTGTTTTTT
TRBJ1-2,.,.,TRBV30,CAWSRHIPGGGNYGYTF,TGTGCCTGGAGTCGGCATATCCCCGGAGGGGGTAACTATGGCTACACCTTC
TRBJ1-2,.,few,TRBV29-1,CSVDWEDTPGGYTF,TGCAGCGTTGATTGGGAAGACACCCCAGGAGGCTACACCTTC
TRBJ2-5,.,.,TRBV14,CASSQVAPLGTQYF,TGTGCCAGCAGCCAAGTGGCCCCCTTGGGGACCCAGTACTTC
TRBJ1-5,.,few,TRBV15,CATSITLTEMGQPQHF,TGTGCCACCAGCATAACTCTGACTGAAATGGGCCAGCCCCAGCATTTT
TRBJ2-1,.,.,TRBV4-1,CASSQEGRSSYNEQFF,TGCGCCAGCAGCCAAGAGGGACGGAGCTCCTACAATGAGCAGTTCTTC
TRBJ2-7,.,.,TRBV5-1,CASSLEGNGLYEQYF,TGCGCCAGCAGCTTGGAAGGTAACGGACTCTACGAGCAGTACTTC
TRBJ2-1,.,.,TRBV4-3,CASSQSAASSYNEQFF,TGCGCCAGCAGCCAATCCGCAGCTAGCTCCTACAATGAGCAGTTCTTC
TRBJ2-4,.,few,TRBV29-1,CSVLLPGPSLNIQYF,TGCAGCGTTCTTCTACCGGGACCCTCTTTAAACATTCAGTACTTC
TRBJ1-2,.,.,TRBV20-1,CSASEGRGTF,TGCAGTGCTAGCGAGGGCCGGGGCACCTTC
TRBJ2-7,.,.,TRBV7-2,CASSLFYEQYF,TGTGCCAGCAGCTTATTCTACGAGCAGTACTTC
TRBJ2-7,.,few,TRBV29-1,CSVERPGQGSRNEQYF,TGCAGCGTTGAGAGGCCCGGGCAGGGATCGAGAAACGAGCAGTACTTC
TRBJ1-1,.,.,TRBV29-1,CSVRDSLNTEAFF,TGCAGCGTTAGAGACAGCCTCAACACTGAAGCTTTCTTT
TRBJ2-2,.,.,TRBV30,CAWSPATGELFF,TGTGCCTGGAGTCCCGCCACCGGGGAGCTGTTTTTT
TRBJ1-2,TRBD1,.,TRBV11-2,CASSLDRQGYGYTF,TGTGCCAGCAGCTTAGACCGACAGGGTTATGGCTACACCTTC
TRBJ2-6,.,.,TRBV7-9,CASARRSGANVLTF,TGTGCCAGCGCCCGGCGCTCTGGGGCCAACGTCCTGACTTTC
TRBJ2-7,TRBD2,.,TRBV5-1,CASSLTSGVSYEQYF,TGCGCCAGCAGCCTCACTAGCGGGGTCTCCTACGAGCAGTACTTC
TRBJ1-2,.,.,TRBV29-1,CSVEEGRDTANYGYTF,TGCAGCGTTGAAGAAGGTCGGGACACCGCTAACTATGGCTACACCTTC
TRBJ2-7,.,few,TRBV29-1,CSVEGPRAYEQYF,TGCAGCGTTGAAGGTCCCCGAGCCTACGAGCAGTACTTC
TRBJ2-3,TRBD1,once,TRBV29-1,CSVENSRGPTQTTQYF,TGCAGCGTTGAAAATTCCAGGGGGCCAACACAAACCACGCAGTATTTT
TRBJ2-7,.,.,TRBV19,CASSKQGISYEQYF,TGTGCCAGTAGTAAGCAGGGAATTTCCTACGAGCAGTACTTC
TRBJ2-3,.,.,TRBV7-2,CASQLEGTQYF,TGTGCCAGCCAGCTGGAGGGTACGCAGTATTTT
TRBJ2-3,TRBD2,once,TRBV4-2,CASSPAGESTDTQYF,TGTGCCAGCAGCCCAGCGGGGGAAAGCACAGATACGCAGTATTTT
TRBJ2-7,.,.,TRBV30,CAWSVNTAYEQYF,TGTGCCTGGAGTGTGAACACTGCCTACGAGCAGTACTTC
TRBJ2-1,.,.,TRBV5-6,CASSLEQGIVGEQFF,TGTGCCAGCAGCTTGGAGCAGGGGATTGTAGGTGAGCAGTTCTTC
TRBJ2-7,TRBD1,.,TRBV30,CAFNDRGRLYEQYF,TGTGCCTTTAATGACAGGGGGCGACTCTACGAGCAGTACTTC
TRBJ2-3,.,.,TRBV29-1,CSVDLLLDTQYF,TGCAGCGTTGATCTCCTTCTGGATACGCAGTATTTT
TRBJ2-3,.,.,TRBV4-3,CASSQDRLPTDTQYF,TGCGCCAGCAGCCAAGATCGACTGCCCACAGATACGCAGTATTTT
TRBJ1-6,.,.,TRBV12-5,CASALSPLLGRSYNSPLHF,TGTGCTAGTGCCCTTTCACCTCTGCTCGGACGCTCCTATAATTCACCCCTCCACTTT